A selection of T cell receptor beta chains follows, all from one sample in a study of CD8 T cells in ankylosing spondylitis. TCRdb called the 5' RACE reads again in MiXCR, with one record for every CDR3 protein. The sample includes 380,000 or so distinct CDR3 sequences, around 20% of them seen just once. Sequenced input: blood, either unsorted or a sorted T cell fraction (not recorded which). Receptors were obtained from a male donor with ankylosing spondylitis or in good health (not recorded which). Each CDR3 is given with its conserved first and last residue. A D gene is named only where the DNA matches it firmly. Clone size appears in some rows only: once, few, many, or a class for an expanded clone.

>TRBJ2-1|TRBV5-1|.|.
CASSARQGGGNEQFF
TGCGCCAGCAGCGCCCGACAGGGTGGGGGGAATGAGCAGTTCTTC
>TRBJ1-1|TRBV29-1|.|.
CSVEAGPTEAFF
TGCAGCGTTGAAGCAGGGCCCACTGAAGCTTTCTTT
>TRBJ2-1|TRBV6-1|.|.
CASGPTAGEVGSYNEQFF
TGTGCCAGCGGCCCAACGGCCGGGGAAGTTGGGTCCTACAATGAGCAGTTCTTC
>TRBJ2-2|TRBV15|.|few
CATSTFEGTTNTGELFF
TGTGCCACCAGCACATTTGAAGGGACAACGAACACCGGGGAGCTGTTTTTT
>TRBJ2-1|TRBV25-1|.|.
CASSLRGRKYNEQFF
TGTGCCAGCAGCCTAAGAGGCAGAAAATACAATGAGCAGTTCTTC
>TRBJ2-1|TRBV7-8|TRBD2|.
CASSPAERGSSYNEQFF
TGTGCCAGCAGCCCCGCCGAGCGGGGGAGCTCCTACAATGAGCAGTTCTTC
>TRBJ2-7|TRBV4-2|TRBD2|.
CASSQEGPLAGAAYEQYF
TGTGCCAGCAGCCAAGAGGGGCCCCTAGCGGGGGCCGCCTACGAGCAGTACTTC
>TRBJ2-2|TRBV29-1|.|few
CSVIRDGDTGELFF
TGCAGCGTCATACGGGACGGGGACACCGGGGAGCTGTTTTTT
>TRBJ2-1|TRBV6-6|.|.
CASSYGGGGEQFF
TGTGCCAGCAGTTACGGGGGGGGCGGGGAGCAGTTCTTC
>TRBJ2-6|TRBV12-3/TRBV12-4|TRBD1|few
CASSSTGVAGANVLTF
TGTGCCAGCAGTTCTACAGGGGTGGCTGGGGCCAACGTCCTGACTTTC
>TRBJ2-1|TRBV12-3/TRBV12-4|TRBD2|few
CASSLALAGGNEQFF
TGTGCCAGCAGTTTAGCGCTAGCGGGGGGCAATGAGCAGTTCTTC
>TRBJ2-3|TRBV4-2|.|.
CASSQGVATDTQYF
TGTGCCAGCAGCCAAGGGGTAGCAACAGATACGCAGTATTTT
>TRBJ2-7|TRBV29-1|.|.
CSVEDRGATEQYF
TGCAGCGTTGAAGATCGGGGGGCGACCGAGCAGTACTTC
>TRBJ2-7|TRBV4-1|TRBD1|.
CASSQLVRGRRGSYEQYF
TGCGCCAGCAGCCAACTGGTCAGGGGGCGCCGGGGGTCCTACGAGCAGTACTTC
>TRBJ1-2|TRBV7-8|.|few
CASSLALDGYTF
TGTGCCAGCAGCTTAGCCCTGGATGGCTACACCTTC
>TRBJ1-1|TRBV6-1|.|few
CASRSDMNTEAFF
TGTGCCAGCAGATCCGACATGAACACTGAAGCTTTCTTT
>TRBJ2-1|TRBV12-3/TRBV12-4|TRBD2|few
CASSSPQRGLEQFF
TGTGCCAGCAGTTCCCCCCAGCGGGGATTGGAGCAGTTCTTC
>TRBJ2-5|TRBV29-1|.|.
CSVEPTGLQETQYF
TGCAGCGTTGAACCCACAGGGCTCCAAGAGACCCAGTACTTC
>TRBJ2-2|TRBV3-1|.|few
CASSQQNSNTGELFF
TGTGCCAGCAGCCAACAGAACTCGAACACCGGGGAGCTGTTTTTT
>TRBJ1-1|TRBV29-1|.|few
CSVEVGGLDTEAFF
TGCAGCGTTGAAGTCGGGGGGCTGGACACTGAAGCTTTCTTT
>TRBJ1-1|TRBV29-1|.|.
CSVDGRTENTEAFF
TGCAGCGTTGACGGAAGGACTGAGAACACTGAAGCTTTCTTT
>TRBJ2-7|TRBV25-1|.|many
CASSEGPSYEQYF
TGTGCCAGCAGTGAGGGACCGTCCTACGAGCAGTACTTC
>TRBJ2-5|TRBV2|.|.
CASSELGVRPALGETQYF
TGTGCCAGCAGTGAGCTAGGGGTCCGACCCGCCCTTGGGGAGACCCAGTACTTC
>TRBJ1-2|TRBV5-6|.|.
CASSYPDPDGYGYTF
TGTGCCAGCAGTTACCCCGACCCGGACGGCTATGGCTACACCTTC
>TRBJ1-1|TRBV29-1|.|few
CSGQGNTEAFF
TGCAGCGGGCAGGGGAACACTGAAGCTTTCTTT
>TRBJ2-7|TRBV6-6|.|few
CASTPGGLGEQYF
TGTGCCAGCACCCCTGGGGGGCTCGGCGAGCAGTACTTC
>TRBJ2-5|TRBV12-3/TRBV12-4|.|few
CASSIGTVMETQYF
TGTGCCAGCAGTATCGGGACGGTTATGGAGACCCAGTACTTC
>TRBJ1-4|TRBV29-1|.|.
CSVVLGDEKLFF
TGCAGCGTTGTTCTAGGGGATGAAAAACTGTTTTTT
>TRBJ2-3|TRBV2|.|.
CASSDRYGTDTQYF
TGTGCCAGCAGTGACAGATATGGAACAGATACGCAGTATTTT
>TRBJ2-5|TRBV2|TRBD2|.
CASSDVPAGEETQYF
TGTGCCAGCAGTGATGTCCCGGCGGGGGAGGAGACCCAGTACTTC
>TRBJ2-7|TRBV9|.|.
CASSAAALTYEQYF
TGTGCCAGCAGCGCAGCTGCTCTGACCTACGAGCAGTACTTC
>TRBJ2-7|TRBV7-9|.|many
CASSFKDNTYEQYF
TGTGCCAGCAGCTTTAAGGACAACACCTACGAGCAGTACTTC
>TRBJ2-2|TRBV28|TRBD2|.
CASSPLAGDTGELFF
TGTGCCAGCAGTCCCCTGGCGGGGGACACCGGGGAGCTGTTTTTT
>TRBJ2-7|TRBV29-1|.|few
CSVELASEYEQYF
TGCAGCGTTGAATTGGCTAGCGAGTACGAGCAGTACTTC
>TRBJ2-1|TRBV7-3|TRBD2|few
CASSLGLAGTDEQFF
TGTGCCAGCAGCTTAGGACTAGCGGGTACGGATGAGCAGTTCTTC
>TRBJ2-7|TRBV5-1|TRBD2|few
CASSLLTSGPEQYF
TGCGCCAGCAGCTTGCTGACTAGCGGTCCGGAGCAGTACTTC
>TRBJ2-7|TRBV29-1|TRBD1|.
CSVCPGQIYEQYF
TGCAGCGTTTGTCCGGGACAGATTTACGAGCAGTACTTC
>TRBJ2-5|TRBV7-8|TRBD2|few
CASSLAWSSGQETQYF
TGTGCCAGCAGCTTAGCGTGGTCTAGCGGACAAGAGACCCAGTACTTC
>TRBJ1-4|TRBV29-1|.|.
CSVEDEGGGEKLFF
TGCAGCGTTGAAGATGAGGGTGGGGGTGAAAAACTGTTTTTT